Each of the 8 T cell receptor beta chains below was sequenced from the same sample in a study of blood T cells in healthy people across ages. It was with a sample-barcoded 5' primer and a J-beta primer mix that a second PCR of about 7 to 12 cycles was run. TCRdb independently ran MiXCR on the 5' RACE reads; one entry per CDR3 protein. The sample carries some 640,000 distinct CDR3 sequences, about 30% recorded once. Sequencing was carried out using blood. The receptors were gathered from an elderly woman in good health.

This clonotype was picked up many times. The J gene is TRBJ2-1, the V gene TRBV20-1; 16 nucleotides line up with TRBD2. V shed 7 bases, J shed 8 bases, and the junction held 11 bases outside the gene matches. CDR1 is DFQATT and CDR2 is SNEGSKA in the germline V gene (reference sequence). The CDR3 covers 16 residues. CDR3 sequence reads: CSVAGLAGGPLDEQFF. CDR3 nucleotides: TGCAGTGTCGCGGGACTAGCGGGGGGGCCTTTGGATGAGCAGTTCTTC.

In regard to this clonotype: This may be a read error: a much more frequent sequence differs by one nucleotide. The chain joins TRBV6-1 to TRBJ2-1; D call uncertain. The last part of the DNA fits TRBJ2-7 better; the J call may be wrong. This CDR3 has 14 amino acids. Germline CDR1 is MNHNS and CDR2 is SASEGT. The CDR3, as DNA: TGTGCCAGCAGTACGGGTCCTGCGAACAATGAGCAGTACTTC. Its translation is CASSTGPANNEQYF.

Comments on this clonotype: This clone may be a read error of a much larger clone one base away. The chain uses TRBV29-1 and TRBJ2-5; perhaps D is TRBD1 or TRBD2 (6 bases each). There are 14 residues in the CDR3. CDR1 is SQVTM and CDR2 is ANQGSEA in the germline V gene. The CDR3 DNA reads TGCAGCGTTACCTACAGGGACTCCAAAGAGACCCGGTACTTC. Residues: CSVTYRDSKETRYF.

The chain joins TRBV20-1 to TRBJ2-1, with 15 bases identical to TRBD2. The CDR3 length is 18 residues. V dropped 1 base and J dropped 12; count of bases not matched to a gene: 16. Germline V gives CDR1 DFQATT, CDR2 SNEGSKA (reference sequence). This CDR3 reads CSARAPRTSGRALVVQFF. CDR3 sequence (DNA): TGCAGTGCTAGAGCCCCCCGGACTAGCGGGAGGGCCCTGGTGGTGCAGTTCTTC.

Worth noting for this clonotype: Relative to the germline gene, one junction end is altered; a read error may explain this. The chain carries TRBV14 and TRBJ1-6; the D is unclear. Germline values: CDR1 SGHDN, CDR2 FVKESK. This CDR3 comprises 14 residues. This CDR3 is CAGSQVRDNSPLHF. DNA of the CDR3: TGTGCCGGCAGCCAAGTGCGAGATAATTCACCCCTCCACTTT. Drawing the rest from reference TRBV14 and TRBJ1-6, the complete variable domain is EAGVTQFPSHSVIEKGQTVTLRCDPISGHDNLYWYRRVMGKEIKFLLHFVKESKQDESGMPNNRFLAERTGGTYSTLKVQPAELEDSGVYFCAGSQVRDNSPLHFGNGTRLTVT.

The gene calls are TRBV12-3 or TRBV12-4 and TRBJ2-1; 9 bases are a match to TRBD1. Losses at the gene ends were 5 bases for V and 5 bases for J; bases not matched to a gene: 7. This CDR3 spans 15 amino acids. For the CDR3, the DNA is TGTGCCAGCAGTCGTACGGGGACAGGGAACAATGAGCAGTTCTTC. Protein product: CASSRTGTGNNEQFF.

This rearrangement joins TRBV15 to TRBJ1-3; D unresolved. V gave up 5 bases and J gave up 2 bases, with 10 bases separating them. This CDR3 spans 14 amino acids. CDR1 is LNHNV and CDR2 is YYDKDF in the germline V gene (reference sequence). The CDR3 reads CATSHGSPGNTIYF. The CDR3 nucleotides are TGTGCCACCAGCCACGGGTCCCCTGGAAACACCATATATTTT.

A few counts support this clonotype. The chain uses TRBV30 and TRBJ2-5; 8 nucleotides align to TRBD2. The last part of the DNA fits TRBJ2-7 better; the J call may be wrong. The CDR3 runs 14 residues. Germline CDR1 GTSNPN, CDR2 SVGIG (reference sequence). CDR3 sequence reads: CAWRLRTSFDEQYF. For the CDR3, the DNA is TGTGCCTGGAGGTTAAGGACTAGCTTTGACGAGCAGTACTTC.